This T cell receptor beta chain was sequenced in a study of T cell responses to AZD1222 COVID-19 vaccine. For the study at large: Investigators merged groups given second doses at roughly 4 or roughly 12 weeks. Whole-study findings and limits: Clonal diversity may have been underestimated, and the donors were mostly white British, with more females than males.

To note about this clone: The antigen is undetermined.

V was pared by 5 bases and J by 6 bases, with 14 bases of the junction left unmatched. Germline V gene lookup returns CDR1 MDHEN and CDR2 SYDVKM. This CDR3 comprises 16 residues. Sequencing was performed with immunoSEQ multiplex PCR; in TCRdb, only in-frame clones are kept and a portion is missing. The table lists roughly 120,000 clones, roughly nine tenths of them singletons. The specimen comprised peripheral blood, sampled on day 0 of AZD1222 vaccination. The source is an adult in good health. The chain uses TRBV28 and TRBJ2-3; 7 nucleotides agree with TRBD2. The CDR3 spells CASSPRRGGSRDTQYF. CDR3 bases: TGTGCCAGCAGTCCGCGACGTGGCGGGAGTAGGGATACGCAGTATTTT.